This T cell receptor (beta chain) was found in a study of post-analysis software for immune sequencing data. Findings of the study overall: Patients used about five TRBV segments, including TRBV5-6, TRBV5-1 and TRBV20-1, more often than controls. Relative to controls, patients with multiple sclerosis showed significantly lower normalized Chao1 diversity.

Incorporated into the TCR beta cDNA libraries were unique molecular identifiers, which served to reduce PCR and sequencing biases. One entry per CDR3 protein, called by TCRdb with MiXCR from the PCR reads. The table lists roughly 580,000 distinct CDR3 sequences, roughly 47% of them singletons. To note about this clonotype: Its target is unknown.

Trimming cost V 2 bases and J 6 bases; bases outside gene matches: 2. CDR1 is SGDLS, CDR2 YYNGEE, per germline. The CDR3 covers 13 residues. Sequencing used blood. V gene TRBV9 combines with J gene TRBJ2-3, with 8 bases that match TRBD2. The sequence was collected from a girl aged 5-17 years with multiple sclerosis. The CDR3 sequence: CASSVERGDTQYF. The CDR3 DNA reads as TGTGCCAGCAGCGTCGAGCGGGGGGATACGCAGTATTTT.